The 8 T cell receptor beta chains below were found in one sample sequenced in a study of CD8 T cells in Susac syndrome. With random hexamers, reverse transcription was performed on 0.5 to 1 ug of RNA. One entry per CDR3 protein results from TCRdb running MiXCR on the immunoSEQ multiplex PCR reads. The repertoire consists of hundreds of thousands of distinct CDR3 sequences, with roughly 85% occurring once and the leading ten covering roughly 0.21%. Sequencing was performed on CD8+ T cells from PBMCs. These receptor sequences come from a human donor with multiple sclerosis.

V usage is TRBV7-9 and J usage is TRBJ1-6; tentative D call: TRBD1 (5 bases). The CDR3 has 17 residues. V lost 2 bases and J lost 14, with 25 bases in between. Looked up from germline, CDR1 is SEHNR and CDR2 is FQNEAQ (reference sequence). This CDR3 is CASSLRAGRSGHSALHF. The CDR3 coding sequence is TGTGCCAGCAGCTTAAGGGCAGGGAGGTCGGGGCATTCGGCCCTCCACTTT.

This clonotype has more than one count but fewer than ten. The gene calls are TRBV4-3 and TRBJ2-7; D is perhaps TRBD1 (5 bases). The CDR3 loop spans 14 amino acids. With 4 bases removed from V and 1 base from J, the gap between germline ends came to 11 bases. Germline CDR1 LGHNA, CDR2 YSLEER. DNA of the CDR3: TGCGCCAGCAGCCCCTGGGGCAGTTCCTACGAGCAGTACTTC. Translating it yields CASSPWGSSYEQYF.

The chain combines TRBV28 with TRBJ2-1; the match to TRBD1 covers 7 bases. Germline CDR1 reads MDHEN; CDR2 reads SYDVKM. The CDR3 is 13 residues long. V lost 8 bases, J lost 0 bases, and 1 base stayed unmatched. The CDR3 spells CASRDSSYNEQFF. In DNA form, the CDR3 reads TGTGCCAGCCGGGACAGCTCCTACAATGAGCAGTTCTTC.

The chain links TRBV7-9 to TRBJ2-1; 8 bases line up with TRBD2. This CDR3 has 16 residues. Germline loops: CDR1 SEHNR, CDR2 FQNEAQ (reference sequence). Trimming cost V 1 base and J 3 bases; bases outside gene matches: 5. CDR3 bases: TGTGCCAGCAGCTTAGACCTTAGCGGGAACTACAATGAGCAGTTCTTC. Its translation: CASSLDLSGNYNEQFF.

V is TRBV15 and J is TRBJ2-7; 7 positions match TRBD2. The germline CDR1 and CDR2 sequences are LNHNV and YYDKDF (reference sequence). This CDR3 is 14 amino acids long. V lost 1 base, J lost 0 bases, and 0 bases stayed unmatched. The CDR3 region is CATSRGTSSYEQYF. Written as DNA, the CDR3 is TGTGCCACCAGCAGAGGGACTAGCTCCTACGAGCAGTACTTC.

The chain combines TRBV13 with TRBJ2-2; D ambiguous. Trimming took 0 bases from V and 6 from J, leaving 8 bases between them. The CDR3 totals 14 residues. The V gene's germline CDR1 is PRHDT and CDR2 FYEKMQ (reference sequence). The CDR3 is CASSLGLLPGELFF. The CDR3 DNA follows: TGTGCCAGCAGCTTAGGCCTGTTGCCCGGGGAGCTGTTTTTT.

The chain is built from TRBV6-5 and TRBJ2-1, with TRBD2 matching over 11 bases. Germline CDR1 MNHEY, CDR2 SVGAGI. The V gene end was trimmed by 1 base and the J gene end by 0 bases; junction bases not matched to a gene: 5. The CDR3 is 18 amino acids. The CDR3 spells CASSYLVAGGSSYNEQFF. For the CDR3, the DNA is TGTGCCAGCAGTTACTTGGTAGCGGGAGGGTCCTCCTACAATGAGCAGTTCTTC.

This rearrangement joins TRBV28 to TRBJ1-5; the D gene is possibly TRBD1 (6 bases). The CDR3 extends over 13 amino acids. Per germline, CDR1 MDHEN and CDR2 SYDVKM. Trimming removed 3 bases from V and 9 bases from J, with 12 bases in between. The CDR3 protein is CASSLSRGLPQHF. As DNA, the CDR3 is TGTGCCAGCAGTTTGAGCAGGGGCCTGCCCCAGCATTTT.